This entry describes one T cell receptor beta chain. This clone was observed a few times. This receptor's antigen is unknown. Base qualities are not provided; no much larger clone lies one nucleotide away. Library construction relied on the immunoSEQ multiplex PCR assay. Imported from immuneACCESS, the table was reduced by TCRdb to in-frame sequences with V and J called. These copies leave out some clones; in studies compared against another copy, an unresolved V gene accounts for under half, and the cause of the remainder is not known. For this sample there are about 5,000 clones; approximately 70% appear just once. The ten top clones hold approximately 45% of the sample. In the germline V gene, CDR1 corresponds to SGHNT and CDR2 to YENEEA. The CDR3, from cysteine to phenylalanine, totals 15 residues. Kept here is only the CDR3 DNA, which spans 45 bases and is read in frame from base 1. Trimming at the junction amounts to 5 bases on V and 0 bases on J, and the germline ends lie 12 bases apart.

These data come from a study of circulating tumor DNA in untreated peripheral T-cell lymphoma (TCRdb year 2021). What the authors observed across the whole study: Tumor-specific clonotypes were identified in about 81% of patients, with identification achieved from about nine tenths of baseline tissues and about 70% of baseline serum samples.

Baseline tumor tissue collected before treatment was sequenced to identify tumor-specific TCR clonotypes. Next-generation sequencing of T-cell receptor sequences was used to monitor peripheral T-cell lymphoma patients receiving frontline treatment on a trial. The sequence derives from a human donor with peripheral T-cell lymphoma. The chain is made from TRBV11-3 and TRBJ2-3; a tentative D call is TRBD2 (5 bases match). Source material: tumor tissue. The CDR3 protein sequence reads: CASSADFTSTDTQYF. The DNA sequence is TGTGCCAGCAGCGCGGACTTCACTAGCACAGATACGCAGTATTTT.